The 29 T cell receptor beta chains below were found in one sample sequenced in a study of cytomegalovirus exposure and HLA in healthy donors. This PCR relied on a set of 60 Vbeta primers and 13 Jbeta primers. Sequenced by immunoSEQ multiplex PCR; TCRdb stores in-frame clones only, minus some. Seen here are some 130,000 clones, 75% to 80% observed once, and the top ten hold roughly 3.8%. Sequencing input: PBMCs. The receptors come from a male donor in good health and CMV-seronegative.

The J gene is TRBJ1-2, the V gene TRBV10-2; 9 bases map to TRBD1. J gave up 7 bases and V 7 bases, and 7 bases lay outside the gene matches. The CDR3 is made up of 13 amino acids. Germline V CDR1 and CDR2: WSHSY, SAAADI. CDR3 amino acids: CASNAGTGLGYTF. The CDR3 DNA reads TGCGCCAGCAATGCCGGGACAGGGCTTGGCTACACCTTC.

This chain connects TRBV29-1 to TRBJ1-2, with 7 nucleotides matching TRBD1. With V trimmed by 0 bases and J by 9 bases, 7 bases remained unmatched. Germline loops: CDR1 SQVTM, CDR2 ANQGSEA. The CDR3 is 13 amino acids. The DNA of the CDR3 is TGCAGCGTTGAAGATCAAGGGGGCGCGCGCTACACCTTC. This gives the protein CSVEDQGGARYTF.

This clone has just one count. The chain recombines TRBV19 with TRBJ2-3, with D possibly matching TRBD2 (5 bases). Trimming cost V 5 bases and J 0 bases, with 12 bases left between them. CDR1 and CDR2 (germline): LNHDA, SQIVND (reference sequence). The CDR3 runs 15 residues. CDR3 amino acids: CASSPQRVSTDTQYF. CDR3 sequence (DNA): TGTGCCAGTAGTCCCCAGAGGGTGAGCACAGATACGCAGTATTTT.

The chain has TRBV27 and TRBJ2-2; possible D gene TRBD1, 6 bases. V was cut by 2 bases and J by 4 bases, with 14 bases left in between. CDR3 size: 16 residues. Germline loops: CDR1 MNHEY, CDR2 SMNVEV (reference sequence). The chain's CDR3 is CASSLLPDSSTGELFF. CDR3 DNA sequence: TGTGCCAGCAGTTTACTTCCGGACAGCTCCACCGGGGAGCTGTTTTTT.

The CDR3 nucleotides are TGTGCCAGCAGCCAGGCCGGACAGGGGATATACGAGCAGTACTTC. Translating gives CASSQAGQGIYEQYF. The J gene is TRBJ2-7, the V gene TRBV4-2; TRBD1 aligns across 9 bases. The CDR3 consists of 15 residues. V lost 3 bases to trimming and J lost 4 bases; unmatched junction nucleotides: 7. Germline values: CDR1 LGHNA, CDR2 YNFKEQ.

The V call is TRBV11-2, the J call TRBJ2-1, with 10 bases lining up with TRBD1. Germline V gives CDR1 SGHAT, CDR2 FQNNGV. J was trimmed by 5 bases and V by 5 bases; bases with no gene match: 9. The CDR3 has 16 amino acids. CDR3 DNA sequence: TGTGCCAGCAGCCCCTCCTGGACAGGGGGAAACAATGAGCAGTTCTTC. This sequence encodes CASSPSWTGGNNEQFF.

This clone occurred a few times. The V gene is TRBV6-6, the J gene TRBJ2-7; 9 bases fit TRBD1. The V gene's germline CDR1 is MNHNY and CDR2 SVGAGI (reference sequence). Trimming cost V 6 bases and J 5 bases; bases outside gene matches: 2. The CDR3 is made up of 12 amino acids. The chain's CDR3 is CASSWTGDEQYF. CDR3 DNA sequence: TGTGCCAGCAGCTGGACAGGGGACGAGCAGTACTTC.

The chain couples TRBV27 to TRBJ2-7, with TRBD1 identical over 7 bases. CDR1 is MNHEY, CDR2 SMNVEV, per germline (reference sequence). The CDR3 is made up of 15 amino acids. J lost 0 bases, V lost 0 bases, and 2 bases had no gene match. The CDR3 spells CASSLSKGASYEQYF. In DNA, the CDR3 is TGTGCCAGCAGTTTATCGAAGGGGGCCTCCTACGAGCAGTACTTC.

A remark on this clone: A junction end diverges from the germline sequence, so it may reflect a read error. This chain links TRBV9 with TRBJ2-6, with D possibly matching TRBD1 (5 bases). The CDR3 length is 19 residues. Germline assignment: CDR1 SGDLS and CDR2 YYNGEE. The CDR3 bases are TGTGCCAGCAGCGTAGGGTCCATGGGGCGACTCTCTGGGGCCAACGGCCTGACTTTC. Its protein is CASSVGSMGRLSGANGLTF.

The chain combines TRBV2 with TRBJ1-5, with 8 bases aligning to TRBD1. This CDR3 has 15 amino acids. The germline CDR1 and CDR2 sequences are SNHLY and FYNNEI. The J segment lost 6 bases and the V segment lost 5 bases, leaving 9 bases of the junction unmatched. The CDR3 DNA sequence: TGTGCCAGCAGTTTGACAGGGGATTCTGCTCAGCCCCAGCATTTT. This codes for CASSLTGDSAQPQHF.

This clone occurred a few times. The chain combines TRBV9 with TRBJ1-2; 7 bases map to TRBD1. CDR3 length: 14 residues. Germline loops: CDR1 SGDLS, CDR2 YYNGEE. Losses at the gene ends were 4 bases for V and 8 bases for J; bases not matched to a gene: 11. CDR3 coding DNA: TGTGCCAGCAGCTCGAGACAGGGTCTCTGGGGCTACACCTTC. Translating it yields CASSSRQGLWGYTF.

In nucleotides, the CDR3 is TGTGCCAGCAGTTACTCTAGTGAAAAACTGTTTTTT. Protein sequence: CASSYSSEKLFF. The chain employs TRBV6-6 and TRBJ1-4, with D hard to call. Germline-derived CDR1 and CDR2 are MNHNY and SVGAGI (reference sequence). This CDR3 is built from 12 residues. V was trimmed by 0 bases and J by 7 bases, leaving 3 bases between them.

The V and J genes are TRBV27 and TRBJ2-7, with D possibly being TRBD2 (5 bases). V lost 2 bases and J 2 bases, leaving 10 bases between the germline ends. This CDR3 is built from 14 residues. From germline, CDR1 is MNHEY and CDR2 SMNVEV (reference sequence). CDR3 in DNA: TGTGCCAGCAGTTTACGGGGTCGGACCTACGAGCAGTACTTC. This sequence encodes CASSLRGRTYEQYF.

The chain employs TRBV6-1 and TRBJ2-5, with TRBD2 matching 14 bases. With V trimmed by 6 bases and J by 2 bases, 2 bases remained unmatched. Germline values: CDR1 MNHNS, CDR2 SASEGT. The CDR3 spans 15 residues. Here the CDR3 DNA reads TGTGCCAGCAGGCGACTAGCGGGGGGGCAAGAGACCCAGTACTTC. It is translated as CASRRLAGGQETQYF.

Points on this clone: Other DNA sequences in the same sample also yield this CDR3. The V and J genes are TRBV30 and TRBJ1-4; a possible D gene is TRBD1 (5 bases). The V gene's germline CDR1 is GTSNPN and CDR2 SVGIG (reference sequence). V was cut by 5 bases and J by 2 bases, with 15 bases left in between. The length of the CDR3 is 15 residues. The CDR3 spells CAWAGPGGTNEKLFF. CDR3 nucleotide sequence: TGTGCCTGGGCGGGACCCGGGGGGACTAATGAAAAACTGTTTTTT.

The V call is TRBV2, the J call TRBJ1-4, with D unclear. The V end lost 5 bases, the J end lost 8 bases, and 18 bases lay between the germline ends. The germline CDR1 and CDR2 sequences are SNHLY and FYNNEI. The CDR3 is made up of 15 amino acids. CDR3 DNA: TGTGCCAGCAGTAGTCAGCCACCAGGAGGGGAAAAACTGTTTTTT. It codes for CASSSQPPGGEKLFF.

The chain employs TRBV2 and TRBJ1-2; 8 positions agree with TRBD1. Germline loops: CDR1 SNHLY, CDR2 FYNNEI. Trimming removed 6 bases from V and 1 base from J; junction bases left unmatched: 4. The CDR3 contains 14 residues. CDR3 residues: CASRDRVFNYGYTF. For the CDR3, the DNA is TGTGCCAGCAGGGACAGGGTGTTTAACTATGGCTACACCTTC.

The chain couples TRBV5-3 to TRBJ2-1, with D possibly matching TRBD2 (5 bases). TRBV5-3 is given ORF status, its function remaining uncertain. The V gene lost 5 bases and the J gene lost 1 base, with 19 bases spanning the gap. CDR3 size: 17 residues. Written as DNA, the CDR3 is TGTGCCAGAAGACTCCTCTCAAGGACTGGGTCCTACAATGAGCAGTTCTTC. It yields the protein CARRLLSRTGSYNEQFF.

This rearrangement joins TRBV7-9 to TRBJ2-1; possibly TRBD2 for D (5 bases). V lost 5 bases and J 6 bases, leaving 23 bases between the germline ends. The germline V gene has CDR1 SEHNR and CDR2 FQNEAQ (reference sequence). The CDR3 length is 17 residues. In DNA form, the CDR3 reads TGTGCCAGCAGCCCCCTCCTAGCTTCTAAAAAGGGCAATGAGCAGTTCTTC. It is translated as CASSPLLASKKGNEQFF.

The chain is built from TRBV5-6 and TRBJ1-4, with TRBD1 matching 7 bases. Germline loops: CDR1 SGHDT, CDR2 YYEEEE. The CDR3 is made up of 15 amino acids. V gave up 0 bases and J gave up 3 bases; unmatched junction bases: 2. The CDR3 coding sequence is TGTGCCAGCAGCTTGGCGGGACAGCCTAATGAAAAACTGTTTTTT. This sequence encodes CASSLAGQPNEKLFF.

The V and J genes are TRBV14 and TRBJ2-7, with D unresolved. The CDR3 has 14 amino acids. Trimming removed 4 bases from V and 3 bases from J, with 13 bases in between. Germline CDR1 and CDR2: SGHDN and FVKESK. This CDR3 reads CASSPMAAVYEQYF. The CDR3 bases are TGTGCCAGCAGCCCAATGGCCGCAGTCTACGAGCAGTACTTC.

This clone has more than one count but fewer than ten. The V gene is TRBV18, the J gene TRBJ2-7; D gene uncertain. Germline CDR1 KGHSH, CDR2 LQKENI. The V gene lost 3 bases and the J gene lost 3 bases, with 12 bases spanning the gap. The CDR3 consists of 14 residues. The CDR3 region is CASSPQVKSYEQYF. Here the CDR3 DNA reads TGTGCCAGCTCACCGCAGGTGAAAAGCTACGAGCAGTACTTC.

The chain links TRBV19 to TRBJ2-3; unclear D gene. CDR1 is LNHDA, CDR2 SQIVND, per germline (reference sequence). CDR3 length: 14 residues. V was cut by 6 bases and J by 2 bases, with 12 bases left in between. The CDR3 protein is CASSVWQDTDTQYF. In DNA form, the CDR3 reads TGTGCCAGTAGCGTGTGGCAGGACACAGATACGCAGTATTTT.

Turning to this clone: The same CDR3 arises from other DNA sequences in this sample as well. V usage is TRBV9 and J usage is TRBJ1-1, with 7 bases fitting TRBD1. The CDR3 covers 15 residues. Germline CDR1 reads SGDLS; CDR2 reads YYNGEE. V shed 3 bases, J shed 1 base, and the junction held 6 bases outside the gene matches. The CDR3 sequence: CASSARKGANTEAFF. CDR3 bases: TGTGCCAGCAGCGCCCGTAAGGGGGCGAACACTGAAGCTTTCTTT.

The V gene is TRBV29-1, the J gene TRBJ2-1; possible D gene TRBD1, 6 bases. Germline CDR1 reads SQVTM; CDR2 reads ANQGSEA. The CDR3 extends over 15 amino acids. Trimming took 1 base from V and 7 from J, leaving 17 bases between them. CDR3 nucleotide sequence: TGCAGCGTTGAAGGAAGGGTACAGGGTTTAAATGAGCAGTTCTTC. Residues: CSVEGRVQGLNEQFF.

This clone was observed a handful of times. J is TRBJ2-2 and V is TRBV10-1; D not certain. CDR3 length equals 14 residues. V dropped 6 bases and J dropped 4 bases, with 12 bases sitting between them. The germline V gene has CDR1 WNHNN and CDR2 SYGVQD (reference sequence). The CDR3 sequence: CASSMTNPTGELFF. The CDR3, as DNA: TGCGCCAGCAGCATGACAAACCCCACCGGGGAGCTGTTTTTT.

The V and J genes are TRBV5-1 and TRBJ2-5, with D tentatively TRBD2 (6 bases). The CDR3 is 15 amino acids. Trimming removed 4 bases from V and 4 bases from J, with 17 bases in between. In germline, CDR1 is SGHRS, CDR2 YFSETQ. CDR3 residues: CASSHGSLRRETQYF. CDR3 DNA: TGCGCCAGCAGCCACGGGAGCCTGCGGCGAGAGACCCAGTACTTC.

CDR3 nucleotides: TGTGCCAGCAGTCCGGGGGACCTGTCGGAGACCCAGTACTTC. Protein: CASSPGDLSETQYF. The genes are TRBV7-8 and TRBJ2-5, with D maybe TRBD2 (6 bases). This CDR3 is 14 amino acids long. The germline V gene has CDR1 SGHVS and CDR2 FQNEAQ. V was clipped by 6 bases and J by 5 bases, with 16 bases between them.

V gene TRBV6-5 combines with J gene TRBJ2-1, with 7 bases that match TRBD2. This CDR3 comprises 14 residues. Trimming cost V 7 bases and J 5 bases; bases outside gene matches: 8. CDR1 and CDR2 (germline): MNHEY, SVGAGI. CDR3 bases: TGTGCCAGCAAGGCGGGAGCGGCGAACAATGAGCAGTTCTTC. Translating gives CASKAGAANNEQFF.